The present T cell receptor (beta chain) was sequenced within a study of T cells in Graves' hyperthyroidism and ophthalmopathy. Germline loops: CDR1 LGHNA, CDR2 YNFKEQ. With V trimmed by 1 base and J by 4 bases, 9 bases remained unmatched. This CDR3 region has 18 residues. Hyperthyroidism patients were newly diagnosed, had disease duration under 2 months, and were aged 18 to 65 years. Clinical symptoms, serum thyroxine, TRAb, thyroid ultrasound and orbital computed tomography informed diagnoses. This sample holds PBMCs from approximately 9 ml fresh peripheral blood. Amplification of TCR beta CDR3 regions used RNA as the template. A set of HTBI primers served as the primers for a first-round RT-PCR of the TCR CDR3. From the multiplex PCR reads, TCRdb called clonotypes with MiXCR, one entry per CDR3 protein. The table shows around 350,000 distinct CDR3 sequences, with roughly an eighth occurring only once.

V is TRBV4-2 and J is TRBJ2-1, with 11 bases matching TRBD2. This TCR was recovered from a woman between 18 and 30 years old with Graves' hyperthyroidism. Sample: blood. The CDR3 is CASSQATSGTPNYNEQFF. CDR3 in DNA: TGTGCCAGCAGCCAAGCGACTAGCGGGACCCCGAATTACAATGAGCAGTTCTTC.